Below, 12 T cell receptor beta chains from the same sample are listed, as sequenced in a study of cytomegalovirus exposure and HLA in healthy donors. 60 Vbeta and 13 Jbeta primers were used in PCR. Sequencing used immunoSEQ multiplex PCR; TCRdb keeps in-frame clones, though not all of them. The repertoire holds roughly 180,000 clones, with under 90% as singletons. The sequenced sample consisted of PBMCs. These receptors came from a man aged 25-45 years in good health and CMV-seropositive.

This rearrangement joins TRBV4-2 to TRBJ2-3; D might be TRBD2 (6 bases). This CDR3 has 14 residues. Trimming cost V 10 bases and J 3 bases, with 17 bases left between them. Looked up from germline, CDR1 is LGHNA and CDR2 is YNFKEQ. In DNA, the CDR3 is TGTGCCACGACTGGGACTCGCGAAACAGATACGCAGTATTTT. This gives the protein CATTGTRETDTQYF.

The chain couples TRBV28 to TRBJ1-1; tentative D call: TRBD1 (5 bases). This CDR3 region has 15 residues. Deletions cut 4 bases from V and 1 base from J, with 13 bases between. Germline-derived CDR1 and CDR2 are MDHEN and SYDVKM. The CDR3 loop is CASSWIRGGNTEAFF. The CDR3 DNA follows: TGTGCCAGCAGTTGGATCCGGGGGGGGAACACTGAAGCTTTCTTT.

The V and J genes are TRBV5-1 and TRBJ2-7, with D possibly being TRBD2 (6 bases). This CDR3 has 15 residues. V lost 7 bases and J 2 bases, leaving 19 bases between the germline ends. CDR1 is SGHRS, CDR2 YFSETQ, per germline. The CDR3 reads CASAEGTSRPYEQYF. In DNA form, the CDR3 reads TGCGCCAGCGCGGAAGGGACTTCCAGGCCCTACGAGCAGTACTTC.

The chain joins TRBV5-4 to TRBJ2-2; 8 bases agree with TRBD2. Germline CDR1 reads SGHNT; CDR2 reads YYREEE (reference sequence). With 2 bases clipped from V and 7 bases from J, the junction kept 10 bases outside the gene matches. The CDR3 has 16 amino acids. CDR3 in DNA: TGTGCCAGCAGCTTAGTCCTAGGGACTAGTTTCGGGGAGCTGTTTTTT. It codes for CASSLVLGTSFGELFF.

This chain links TRBV7-9 with TRBJ1-6; 7 bases fit TRBD1. J was trimmed by 11 bases and V by 1 base; bases with no gene match: 5. The CDR3 is 14 residues long. The V gene's germline CDR1 is SEHNR and CDR2 FQNEAQ (reference sequence). This CDR3 is CASSLDPGGTPLHF. The CDR3 region has the DNA TGTGCCAGCAGCTTAGACCCAGGGGGGACACCCCTCCACTTT.

The chain is built from TRBV7-8 and TRBJ2-2; D ambiguous. Between the trimmed V and J ends, which lost 5 bases and 0 bases, there was a span of 7 bases. Germline-derived CDR1 and CDR2 are SGHVS and FQNEAQ. The CDR3 has 14 residues. CDR3 region: CASSPSANTGELFF. As DNA, the CDR3 is TGTGCCAGCAGCCCGAGCGCGAACACCGGGGAGCTGTTTTTT.

The V call is TRBV27, the J call TRBJ1-2; 10 bases are a match to TRBD1. Trimming at V came to 5 bases and at J to 4 bases, leaving 10 bases not matched to a gene. The CDR3 runs to 16 residues. Germline CDR1 is MNHEY and CDR2 is SMNVEV (reference sequence). CDR3 DNA: TGTGCCAGCAGTCCCAGCGCGACAGGGGGCGGCTATGGCTACACCTTC. Translated: CASSPSATGGGYGYTF.

The V call is TRBV7-9, the J call TRBJ2-5, with TRBD2 as a possible D gene (5 bases). CDR1 is SEHNR and CDR2 is FQNEAQ in the germline V gene (reference sequence). Trimming took off 5 bases at V and 4 bases at J, with 11 bases between the two ends. This CDR3 contains 13 residues. As DNA, the CDR3 is TGTGCCAGCAGCCCATTAGGGAGAGAGACCCAGTACTTC. Its protein is CASSPLGRETQYF.

In nucleotides, the CDR3 is TGCAGCGTGGTTAGGAGGGGAGCTTTCGGAGGGGCACGCTACGAGCAGTACTTC. Translation gives CSVVRRGAFGGARYEQYF. The V call is TRBV29-1, the J call TRBJ2-7; possibly TRBD2 for D (6 bases). The germline V gene has CDR1 SQVTM and CDR2 ANQGSEA. CDR3 length: 18 amino acids. Deletions cut 6 bases from V and 3 bases from J, with 30 bases between.

This clone was observed a handful of times. This chain uses TRBV5-1 with TRBJ2-2, with 16 bases fitting TRBD2. The CDR3 consists of 19 residues. Unmatched junction bases numbered 6, after V lost 4 bases and J lost 0 bases. Looked up from germline, CDR1 is SGHRS and CDR2 is YFSETQ. CDR3 residues: CASSTGLAGGITNTGELFF. The CDR3 DNA reads as TGCGCCAGCAGCACGGGACTAGCGGGAGGGATAACGAACACCGGGGAGCTGTTTTTT.

The chain employs TRBV9 and TRBJ2-3, with 10 bases aligning to TRBD1. The CDR3 is made up of 14 amino acids. Per germline, CDR1 SGDLS and CDR2 YYNGEE. V lost 3 bases to trimming and J lost 5 bases; unmatched junction nucleotides: 3. In DNA, the CDR3 is TGTGCCAGCAGCGGGGACAGGGGAATAGATACGCAGTATTTT. Translated: CASSGDRGIDTQYF.

V is TRBV27 and J is TRBJ2-1; 10 nucleotides align to TRBD2. V shed 6 bases, J shed 5 bases, and the junction held 13 bases outside the gene matches. CDR3 length: 17 residues. Germline loops: CDR1 MNHEY, CDR2 SMNVEV (reference sequence). In DNA form, the CDR3 reads TGTGCCAGCAGGCGGAGGACTAGCGGAGGTTTTAACAATGAGCAGTTCTTC. This translates into CASRRRTSGGFNNEQFF.